One and the same sample provided the 16 T cell receptor beta chains below, sequenced in a study of T cell changes during pregnancy in multiple sclerosis. Here immunoSEQ multiplex PCR was the method, and the copy in TCRdb shows in-frame clones only, minus some. The sample lists around 59,000 clones; around 90% were seen once. The material sequenced was CD4+ T cells from peripheral blood mononuclear cells, taken in the first trimester of pregnancy. These receptors originate from a female donor with multiple sclerosis, enrolled in a pregnancy study.

The gene calls are TRBV19 and TRBJ2-5, with TRBD2 matching over 12 bases. The ends lost 4 bases at V and 4 bases at J; junction bases unmatched: 4. The CDR3 runs 15 residues. Germline V gives CDR1 LNHDA, CDR2 SQIVND (reference sequence). The CDR3 sequence: CASSTPTSGRETQYF. CDR3 coding DNA: TGTGCCAGTAGTACCCCGACTAGCGGGAGAGAGACCCAGTACTTC.

This clone was seen once. V usage is TRBV10-3 and J usage is TRBJ1-1; 12 positions match TRBD1. After removal of 7 bases from V and 5 bases from J, the junction contained 5 bases not matched to a gene. Germline V gene sequence: CDR1 ENHRY, CDR2 SYGVKD. This CDR3 contains 14 residues. The CDR3 loop reads CAIKGQGAETEAFF. The CDR3 DNA reads TGTGCCATCAAGGGACAGGGGGCTGAAACTGAAGCTTTCTTT.

The rearrangement uses TRBV6-5 and TRBJ1-1, with 9 bases matching TRBD1. The CDR3 runs 15 residues. The trim removed 1 base at V and 3 bases at J, leaving 3 bases unmatched. Looked up from germline, CDR1 is MNHEY and CDR2 is SVGAGI. DNA of the CDR3: TGTGCCAGCAGTTACTGGGACAGGGCGGACACTGAAGCTTTCTTT. Its protein is CASSYWDRADTEAFF.

The chain has TRBV7-2 and TRBJ1-3; D is uncertain. This CDR3 is 15 amino acids long. The germline V and J ends were trimmed by 1 base and 1 base, with 8 bases remaining between them. Per the germline V gene, CDR1 is SGHTA and CDR2 is FQGNSA. This CDR3 is CASSLGMASGNTIYF. The CDR3 DNA sequence: TGTGCCAGCAGCTTAGGTATGGCATCTGGAAACACCATATATTTT.

V usage is TRBV4-3 and J usage is TRBJ1-4; D perhaps matches TRBD1 (6 bases). CDR1 is LGHNA and CDR2 is YSLEER in the germline V gene. The V end was cut by 1 base, the J end by 5 bases, with 8 bases between. The CDR3 is 14 amino acids. The DNA for the CDR3 is TGCGCCAGCAGCCAAGCTGACAGGAATGAAAAACTGTTTTTT. It yields the protein CASSQADRNEKLFF.

The chain recombines TRBV5-4 with TRBJ2-1, with 9 bases fitting TRBD2. V trimming: 3 bases; J trimming: 9 bases; junction bases outside the gene matches: 10. Germline V gives CDR1 SGHNT, CDR2 YYREEE (reference sequence). The CDR3 totals 15 residues. The CDR3 spells CASSWGRGGLGEQFF. CDR3 DNA sequence: TGTGCCAGCAGCTGGGGGCGGGGGGGCCTTGGTGAGCAGTTCTTC.

This chain links TRBV29-1 with TRBJ1-1; TRBD1 matches at 8 bases. Germline CDR1 SQVTM, CDR2 ANQGSEA. V lost 6 bases to trimming and J lost 5 bases; unmatched junction nucleotides: 8. The CDR3 sequence is 13 residues long. The CDR3 spells CSVVTGGGTEAFF. The CDR3 DNA reads TGCAGCGTCGTTACAGGGGGGGGGACTGAAGCTTTCTTT.

The chain has TRBV7-2 and TRBJ2-5; no firm D call. The V gene lost 2 bases and the J gene lost 4 bases, with 14 bases spanning the gap. The CDR3 contains 15 residues. The germline CDR1 and CDR2 sequences are SGHTA and FQGNSA. The CDR3 loop reads CASSLSPRRSETQYF. For the CDR3, the DNA is TGTGCCAGCAGCTTATCCCCCCGCAGGTCAGAGACCCAGTACTTC.

The V call is TRBV5-4, the J call TRBJ2-2; possibly TRBD1 for D (6 bases). CDR3 length: 15 residues. CDR1 is SGHNT, CDR2 YYREEE, per germline (reference sequence). Deletions cut 4 bases from V and 1 base from J, with 11 bases between. The CDR3 nucleotides are TGTGCCAGCAGCCGGGGACAACAGAACACCGGGGAGCTGTTTTTT. It is translated as CASSRGQQNTGELFF. Full variable domain (missing parts from reference TRBV5-4 and TRBJ2-2): ETGVTQSPTHLIKTRGQQVTLRCSSQSGHNTVSWYQQALGQGPQFIFQYYREEENGRGNFPPRFSGLQFPNYSSELNVNALELDDSALYLCASSRGQQNTGELFFGEGSRLTVL.

V is TRBV7-9 and J is TRBJ2-5, with a tentative D call TRBD1 (6 bases). Germline V gene lookup returns CDR1 SEHNR and CDR2 FQNEAQ (reference sequence). The CDR3 consists of 14 residues. V was cut by 6 bases and J by 0 bases, with 11 bases left in between. CDR3 DNA: TGTGCCAGCAGTCGCTACAGGGACCAAGAGACCCAGTACTTC. Translating it yields CASSRYRDQETQYF.

The chain joins TRBV18 to TRBJ1-2, with D tentatively TRBD1 (5 bases). The CDR3 sequence is 14 residues long. The V end was cut by 3 bases, the J end by 7 bases, with 15 bases between. Germline V gene lookup returns CDR1 KGHSH and CDR2 LQKENI. The CDR3 bases are TGTGCCAGCTCACCCACGGGGGGTCGCTTTGGCTACACCTTC. Translation: CASSPTGGRFGYTF.

The gene calls are TRBV7-9 and TRBJ2-7; 9 nucleotides line up with TRBD1. The CDR3 totals 14 residues. CDR1 SEHNR and CDR2 FQNEAQ come from the germline V gene (reference sequence). V lost 3 bases to trimming and J lost 3 bases; unmatched junction nucleotides: 3. The CDR3 DNA follows: TGTGCCAGCAGCTTCGGACAGGGGAACTACGAGCAGTACTTC. As protein: CASSFGQGNYEQYF.

This clone appeared a single time. V is TRBV14 and J is TRBJ2-1; 8 bases map to TRBD1. This CDR3 comprises 17 residues. CDR1 SGHDN and CDR2 FVKESK come from the germline V gene. With 4 bases clipped from V and 0 bases from J, the junction kept 8 bases outside the gene matches. The CDR3 bases are TGTGCCAGCAGCCTCATCCAGGGGGCGGGCTCCTACAATGAGCAGTTCTTC. Translation: CASSLIQGAGSYNEQFF.

The genes are TRBV7-2 and TRBJ2-5; 8 bases are a match to TRBD1. V was clipped by 2 bases and J by 5 bases; unmatched bases: 10. This CDR3 is 16 amino acids long. CDR1 is SGHTA and CDR2 is FQGNSA in the germline V gene. The CDR3 spells CASSLSRTGFTETQYF. In DNA, the CDR3 is TGTGCCAGCAGCTTATCCAGGACAGGGTTTACGGAGACCCAGTACTTC.

The chain recombines TRBV7-3 with TRBJ1-1, with 7 bases identical to TRBD1. Germline CDR1 SGHTA, CDR2 FQGTGA. Unmatched junction bases numbered 4, after V lost 2 bases and J lost 1 base. CDR3 length: 15 amino acids. CDR3 nucleotide sequence: TGTGCCAGCAGCTTAGGCGACAGGGCGAACACTGAAGCTTTCTTT. Protein: CASSLGDRANTEAFF.

CDR3 sequence reads: CASSLRTGRTEAFF. The CDR3 DNA reads TGTGCCAGCAGTCTGCGGACAGGGAGGACTGAAGCTTTCTTT. The chain joins TRBV27 to TRBJ1-1; 8 nucleotides align to TRBD1. The CDR3 totals 14 residues. J was trimmed by 5 bases and V by 5 bases; bases with no gene match: 7. CDR1 MNHEY and CDR2 SMNVEV come from the germline V gene (reference sequence).